These 15 T cell receptor beta chains share one sample of origin, sequenced in a study of blood T cells in healthy people across ages. A second roughly 6 to 11 cycle PCR used barcoded and J-beta primers. TCRdb independently ran MiXCR on the 5' RACE reads; one entry per CDR3 protein. The sample holds around 970,000 distinct CDR3 sequences, approximately 50% seen once. The sample was blood. All receptors come from a woman aged 60 to 75 in good health.

A single count supports this clonotype. This sequence joins TRBV20-1 and TRBJ2-7; D unclear. The J call could be wrong; TRBJ2-5 is a better fit for the DNA end. The CDR3 runs to 10 residues. Germline-derived CDR1 and CDR2 are DFQATT and SNEGSKA (reference sequence). CDR3 sequence: CSATLETQYF. DNA of the CDR3: TGCAGTGCAACTCTTGAGACCCAGTACTTC.

The gene calls are TRBV20-1 and TRBJ1-2, with unresolved D. CDR3 length equals 14 residues. The germline V and J ends were trimmed by 0 bases and 1 base, with 9 bases remaining between them. From germline, CDR1 is DFQATT and CDR2 SNEGSKA (reference sequence). The CDR3 DNA sequence: TGCAGTGCTAGAGATTTGTACAGTAACTATGGCTACACCTTC. Protein sequence: CSARDLYSNYGYTF.

V and J are TRBV3-1 and TRBJ1-2, with a possible D match to TRBD1 (5 bases). With 3 bases removed from V and 8 bases from J, the gap between germline ends came to 19 bases. Per germline, CDR1 LGHDT and CDR2 YNNKEL (reference sequence). This CDR3 is 15 amino acids long. CDR3 amino acids: CASSQLPGPVIGYTF. In DNA, the CDR3 is TGTGCCAGCAGCCAGTTACCGGGGCCGGTAATCGGCTACACCTTC. Based on the CDR3 plus reference TRBV3-1 and TRBJ1-2, the full variable domain is DTAVSQTPKYLVTQMGNDKSIKCEQNLGHDTMYWYKQDSKKFLKIMFSYNNKELIINETVPNRFSPKSPDKAHLNLHINSLELGDSAVYFCASSQLPGPVIGYTFGSGTRLTVV.

The V gene is TRBV27, the J gene TRBJ1-4; D is perhaps TRBD1 (6 bases). This CDR3 is 13 amino acids long. Germline V gene data show CDR1 as MNHEY and CDR2 as SMNVEV (reference sequence). The V end was cut by 3 bases, the J end by 10 bases, with 12 bases between. In nucleotides, the CDR3 is TGTGCCAGCAGTTTTGGGGGAGGGGGAAAACTGTTTTTT. Amino acids: CASSFGGGGKLFF.

The chain links TRBV2 to TRBJ2-7; D ambiguous. The V end lost 8 bases, the J end lost 1 base, and 6 bases lay between the germline ends. CDR3 size: 11 residues. Germline CDR1 and CDR2: SNHLY and FYNNEI. CDR3: CASGPSYEQYF. CDR3 DNA sequence: TGTGCCAGCGGCCCTTCCTACGAGCAGTACTTC.

J is TRBJ2-7 and V is TRBV11-2; maybe TRBD1 (6 bases). The assigned J gene may be wrong: the sequence end matches TRBJ2-5 better. Germline V gene data show CDR1 as SGHAT and CDR2 as FQNNGV. The CDR3 has 15 amino acids. As DNA, the CDR3 is TGTGCCAGCAGCTTAAATAACAGGGCCTTAGAGACCCAGTACTTC. The encoded protein is CASSLNNRALETQYF.

Comments on this clonotype: The junction does not match germline at one end; this may be a read error. The CDR3 nucleotides read TGTGCCGGCAGTTACGGGGGGGTGGACAATGAGCAGTACTTC. Its protein product is CAGSYGGVDNEQYF. The J gene is TRBJ2-1, the V gene TRBV6-5, with TRBD2 identical over 8 bases. The DNA end is more similar to TRBJ2-7, so the J call may be wrong. The length of the CDR3 is 14 residues. Germline CDR1 is MNHEY and CDR2 is SVGAGI.

The V gene is TRBV11-2, the J gene TRBJ1-2; tentative D call: TRBD1 (6 bases). CDR1 and CDR2 (germline): SGHAT, FQNNGV. The ends were cut back, 5 bases at V and 1 base at J, with 17 bases in the middle. The CDR3 totals 16 residues. The CDR3 reads CASSRRTGSGNYGYTF. CDR3 DNA sequence: TGTGCCAGCAGCCGCCGTACAGGGTCGGGTAACTATGGCTACACCTTC.

The gene calls are TRBV7-9 and TRBJ2-1; no clear D gene. The ends were cut back, 6 bases at V and 7 bases at J, with 13 bases in the middle. The CDR3 consists of 13 residues. Germline V CDR1 and CDR2: SEHNR, FQNEAQ (reference sequence). CDR3 sequence: CASSPRGANEQFF. CDR3 sequence (DNA): TGTGCCAGCAGTCCCCGTGGAGCAAATGAGCAGTTCTTC. The full variable domain, its missing parts supplied by reference TRBV7-9 and TRBJ2-1, is DTGVSQNPRHKITKRGQNVTFRCDPISEHNRLYWYRQTLGQGPEFLTYFQNEAQLEKSRLLSDRFSAERPKGSFSTLEIQRTEQGDSAMYLCASSPRGANEQFFGPGTRLTVL.

The rearrangement joins TRBV7-8 to TRBJ2-5, with D tentatively TRBD2 (6 bases). The CDR3 extends over 14 amino acids. V lost 4 bases and J 1 base, leaving 10 bases between the germline ends. Germline values: CDR1 SGHVS, CDR2 FQNEAQ. The CDR3 sequence is CASSSTSSQETQYF. CDR3 bases: TGTGCCAGCAGCTCGACTAGTTCCCAAGAGACCCAGTACTTC. Combining the CDR3 with reference TRBV7-8 and TRBJ2-5 gives the whole variable domain GAGVSQSPRYKVAKRGQDVALRCDPISGHVSLFWYQQALGQGPEFLTYFQNEAQLDKSGLPSDRFFAERPEGSVSTLKIQRTQQEDSAVYLCASSSTSSQETQYFGPGTRLLVL.

The rearrangement uses TRBV27 and TRBJ2-5; D is unclear. The J call may be in error: the DNA end matches TRBJ2-7 better. This CDR3 is built from 15 residues. Germline-derived CDR1 and CDR2 are MNHEY and SMNVEV (reference sequence). The DNA of the CDR3 is TGTGCCAGCAGAGGTATGAGGAACGTCCGCGACGAGCAGTACTTC. The encoded protein is CASRGMRNVRDEQYF.

This chain joins TRBV10-2 and TRBJ1-3; D is unclear. Trimming cost V 7 bases and J 9 bases, with 10 bases left between them. CDR1 WSHSY and CDR2 SAAADI come from the germline V gene. The CDR3 is made up of 11 amino acids. The CDR3 is CASMTASTIYF. For the CDR3, the DNA is TGCGCCAGCATGACTGCTAGCACCATATATTTT.

This sequence joins TRBV29-1 and TRBJ2-5, with D unresolved. The V end was cut by 4 bases, the J end by 5 bases, with 11 bases between. This CDR3 comprises 12 residues. Germline CDR1 reads SQVTM; CDR2 reads ANQGSEA. This chain's CDR3 is CSVAISQETQYF. CDR3 bases: TGCAGCGTTGCTATCTCCCAGGAGACCCAGTACTTC.

The chain joins TRBV7-9 to TRBJ1-2; 7 nucleotides agree with TRBD1. The length of the CDR3 is 11 residues. The V gene end was trimmed by 4 bases and the J gene end by 9 bases; junction bases not matched to a gene: 2. Looked up from germline, CDR1 is SEHNR and CDR2 is FQNEAQ (reference sequence). The DNA for the CDR3 is TGTGCCAGCAGCTCGGGACAGAGCTACACCTTC. It specifies CASSSGQSYTF.

V is TRBV6-5 and J is TRBJ2-3; D possibly matches TRBD1 or TRBD2 (5 bases each). This CDR3 spans 16 amino acids. V shed 2 bases and J shed 0 bases, with 12 bases lying between them. Germline V gene sequence: CDR1 MNHEY, CDR2 SVGAGI. The CDR3, as DNA: TGTGCCAGCAGTTACGGGGCGGAGGCTAGCACAGATACGCAGTATTTT. This sequence encodes CASSYGAEASTDTQYF.